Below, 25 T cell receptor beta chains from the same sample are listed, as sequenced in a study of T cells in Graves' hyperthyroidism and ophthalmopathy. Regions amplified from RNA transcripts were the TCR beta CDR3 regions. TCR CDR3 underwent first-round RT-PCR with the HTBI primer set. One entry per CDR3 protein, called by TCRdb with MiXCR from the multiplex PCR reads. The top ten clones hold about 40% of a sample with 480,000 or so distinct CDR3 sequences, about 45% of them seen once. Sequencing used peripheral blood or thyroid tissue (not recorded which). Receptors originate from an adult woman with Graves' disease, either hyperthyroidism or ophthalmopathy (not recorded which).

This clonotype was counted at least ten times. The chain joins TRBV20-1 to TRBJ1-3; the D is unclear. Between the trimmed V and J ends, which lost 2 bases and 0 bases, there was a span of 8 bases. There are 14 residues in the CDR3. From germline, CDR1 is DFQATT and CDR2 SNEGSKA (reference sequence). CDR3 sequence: CSARQPASGNTIYF. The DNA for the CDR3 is TGCAGTGCTAGACAGCCCGCCTCTGGAAACACCATATATTTT.

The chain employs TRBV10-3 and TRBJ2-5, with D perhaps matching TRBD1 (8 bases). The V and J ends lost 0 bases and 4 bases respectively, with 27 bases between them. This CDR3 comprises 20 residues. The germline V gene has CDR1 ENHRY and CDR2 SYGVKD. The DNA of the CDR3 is TGTGCCATCAGTGAGTCGGCGGGGACAGGTGGCTCCGGGAGGTTAGAGACCCAGTACTTC. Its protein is CAISESAGTGGSGRLETQYF.

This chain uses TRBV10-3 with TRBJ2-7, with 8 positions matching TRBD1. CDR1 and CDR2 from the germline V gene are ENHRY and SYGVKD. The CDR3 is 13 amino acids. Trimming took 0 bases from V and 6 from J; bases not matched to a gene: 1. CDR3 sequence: CAISESDRVEQYF. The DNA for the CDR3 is TGTGCCATCAGTGAGTCGGACAGGGTCGAGCAGTACTTC.

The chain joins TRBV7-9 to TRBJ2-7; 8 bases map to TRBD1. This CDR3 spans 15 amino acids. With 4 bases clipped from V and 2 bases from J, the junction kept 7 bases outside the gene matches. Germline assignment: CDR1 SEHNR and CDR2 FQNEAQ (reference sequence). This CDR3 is CASSSWDRPTYEQYF. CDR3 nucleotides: TGTGCCAGCAGCTCCTGGGACAGGCCTACCTACGAGCAGTACTTC.

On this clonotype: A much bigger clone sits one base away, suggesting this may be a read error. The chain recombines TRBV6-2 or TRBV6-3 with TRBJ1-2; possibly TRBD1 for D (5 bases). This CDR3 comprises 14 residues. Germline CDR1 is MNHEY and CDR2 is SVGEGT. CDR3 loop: CAGSRRPGPNGYTF. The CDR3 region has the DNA TGTGCCGGCAGCCGAAGACCGGGACCCAATGGCTACACCTTC.

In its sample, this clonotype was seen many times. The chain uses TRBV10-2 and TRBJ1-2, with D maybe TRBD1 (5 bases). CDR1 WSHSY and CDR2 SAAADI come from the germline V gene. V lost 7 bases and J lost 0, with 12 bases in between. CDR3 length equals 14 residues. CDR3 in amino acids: CASKPGRTNYGYTF. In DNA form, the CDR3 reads TGCGCCAGCAAACCGGGACGGACTAACTATGGCTACACCTTC.

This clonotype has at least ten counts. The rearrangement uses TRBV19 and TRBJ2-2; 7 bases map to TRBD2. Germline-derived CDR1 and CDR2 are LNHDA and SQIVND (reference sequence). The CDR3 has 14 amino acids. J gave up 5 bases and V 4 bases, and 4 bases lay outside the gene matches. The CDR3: CASSRLASTGELFF. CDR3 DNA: TGTGCCAGTAGTAGACTAGCAAGTACCGGGGAGCTGTTTTTT. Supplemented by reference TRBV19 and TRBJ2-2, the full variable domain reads DGGITQSPKYLFRKEGQNVTLSCEQNLNHDAMYWYRQDPGQGLRLIYYSQIVNDFQKGDIAEGYSVSREKKESFPLTVTSAQKNPTAFYLCASSRLASTGELFFGEGSRLTVL.

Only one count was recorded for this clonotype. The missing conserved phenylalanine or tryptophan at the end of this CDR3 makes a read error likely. CDR3 region: CASSHRDRNNSPLHL. CDR3 in DNA: TGTGCCAGCAGCCACCGGGACAGGAATAATTCACCCCTCCACCTT. The V gene is TRBV7-9, the J gene TRBJ1-6; the match to TRBD1 covers 8 bases. The V gene's germline CDR1 is SEHNR and CDR2 FQNEAQ (reference sequence). The CDR3 loop spans 15 amino acids. J lost 5 bases, V lost 5 bases, and 5 bases had no gene match.

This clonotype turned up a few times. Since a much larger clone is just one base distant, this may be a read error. CDR3 nucleotides: TGTGCCAGCAGCCGTGGGGGCGGGAGCGACGGGCAGTACTTC. Amino acid sequence: CASSRGGGSDGQYF. The rearrangement uses TRBV4-2 and TRBJ2-7, with D tentatively TRBD2 (7 bases). The germline V gene encodes CDR1 LGHNA and CDR2 YNFKEQ. V was clipped by 4 bases and J by 9 bases, with 19 bases between them. This CDR3 has 14 residues.

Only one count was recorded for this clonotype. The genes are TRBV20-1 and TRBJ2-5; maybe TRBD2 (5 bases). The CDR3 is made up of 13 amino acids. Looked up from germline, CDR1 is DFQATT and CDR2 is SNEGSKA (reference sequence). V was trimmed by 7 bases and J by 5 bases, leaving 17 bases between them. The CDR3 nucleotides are TGCAGTGGGGCGGGTCTTGGGCTGGAGACCCAGTACTTC. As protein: CSGAGLGLETQYF.

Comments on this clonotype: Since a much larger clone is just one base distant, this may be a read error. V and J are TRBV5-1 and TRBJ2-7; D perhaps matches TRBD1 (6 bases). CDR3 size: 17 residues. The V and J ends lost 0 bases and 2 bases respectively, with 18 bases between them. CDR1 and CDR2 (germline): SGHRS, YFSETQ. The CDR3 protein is CASSLAPRQVKPYEQYF. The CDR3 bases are TGCGCCAGCAGCTTGGCGCCCAGACAGGTGAAACCCTACGAGCAGTACTTC.

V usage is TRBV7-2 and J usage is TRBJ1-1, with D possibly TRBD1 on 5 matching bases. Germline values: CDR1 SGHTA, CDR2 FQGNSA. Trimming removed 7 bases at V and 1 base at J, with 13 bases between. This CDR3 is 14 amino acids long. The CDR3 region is CASTPGTANTEAFF. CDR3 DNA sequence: TGTGCCAGCACCCCCGGGACCGCGAACACTGAAGCTTTCTTT.

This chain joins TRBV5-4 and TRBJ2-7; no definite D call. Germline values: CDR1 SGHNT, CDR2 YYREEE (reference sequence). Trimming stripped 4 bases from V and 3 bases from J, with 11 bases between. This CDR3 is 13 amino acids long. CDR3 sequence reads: CASSADVVYEQYF. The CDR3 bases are TGTGCCAGCAGCGCGGACGTGGTCTACGAGCAGTACTTC.

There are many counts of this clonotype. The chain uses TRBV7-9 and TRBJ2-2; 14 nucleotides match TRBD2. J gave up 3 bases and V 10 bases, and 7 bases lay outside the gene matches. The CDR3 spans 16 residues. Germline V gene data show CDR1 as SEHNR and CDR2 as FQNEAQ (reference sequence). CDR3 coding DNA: TGTGCCATCGGGACTAGCGGGAGTCGCGACACCGGGGAGCTGTTTTTT. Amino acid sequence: CAIGTSGSRDTGELFF.

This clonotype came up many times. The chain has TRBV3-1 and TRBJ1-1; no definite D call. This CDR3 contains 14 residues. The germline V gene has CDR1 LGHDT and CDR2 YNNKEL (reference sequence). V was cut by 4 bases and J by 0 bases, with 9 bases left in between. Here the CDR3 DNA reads TGTGCCAGCAGCCCTACAAGCCTGAACACTGAAGCTTTCTTT. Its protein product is CASSPTSLNTEAFF.

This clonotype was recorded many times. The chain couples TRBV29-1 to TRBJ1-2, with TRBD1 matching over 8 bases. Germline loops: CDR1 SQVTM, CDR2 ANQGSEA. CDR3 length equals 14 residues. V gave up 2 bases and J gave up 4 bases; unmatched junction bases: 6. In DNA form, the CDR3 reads TGCAGCGTTGAACTAGCAGGGGGCGGCTATGGCTACACCTTC. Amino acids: CSVELAGGGYGYTF. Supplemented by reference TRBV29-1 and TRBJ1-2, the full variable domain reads SAVISQKPSRDICQRGTSLTIQCQVDSQVTMMFWYRQQPGQSLTLIATANQGSEATYESGFVIDKFPISRPNLTFSTLTVSNMSPEDSSIYLCSVELAGGGYGYTFGSGTRLTVV.

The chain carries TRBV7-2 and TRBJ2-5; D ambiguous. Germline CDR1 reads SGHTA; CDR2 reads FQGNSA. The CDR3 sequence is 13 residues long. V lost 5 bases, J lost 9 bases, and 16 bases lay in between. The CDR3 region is CASSHLADQPQYF. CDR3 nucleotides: TGTGCCAGCAGCCACCTGGCAGATCAGCCCCAGTACTTC.

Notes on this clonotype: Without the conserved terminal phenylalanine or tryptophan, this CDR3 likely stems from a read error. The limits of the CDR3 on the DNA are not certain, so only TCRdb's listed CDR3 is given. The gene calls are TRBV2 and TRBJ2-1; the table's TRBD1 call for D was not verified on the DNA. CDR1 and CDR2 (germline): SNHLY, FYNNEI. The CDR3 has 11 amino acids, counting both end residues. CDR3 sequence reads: CASSVFGPPGT.

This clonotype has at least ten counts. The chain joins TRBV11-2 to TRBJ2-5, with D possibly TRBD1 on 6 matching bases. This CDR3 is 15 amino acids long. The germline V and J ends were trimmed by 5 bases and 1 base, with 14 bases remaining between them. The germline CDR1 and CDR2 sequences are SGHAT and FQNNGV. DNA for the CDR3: TGTGCCAGCAGCCTCTTTACAGGGATCCAAGAGACCCAGTACTTC. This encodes CASSLFTGIQETQYF.

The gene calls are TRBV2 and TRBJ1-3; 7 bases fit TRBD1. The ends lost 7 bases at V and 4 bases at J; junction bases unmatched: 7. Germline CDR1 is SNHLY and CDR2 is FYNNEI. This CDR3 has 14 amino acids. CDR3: CASTLDRAGNTIYF. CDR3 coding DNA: TGTGCCAGCACCCTCGACAGGGCAGGAAACACCATATATTTT.

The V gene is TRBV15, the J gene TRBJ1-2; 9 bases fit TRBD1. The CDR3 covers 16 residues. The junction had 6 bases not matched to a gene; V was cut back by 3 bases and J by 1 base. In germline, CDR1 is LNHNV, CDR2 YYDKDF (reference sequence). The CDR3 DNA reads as TGTGCCACCAGCAGGGACCGGGACAGGGTTAACTATGGCTACACCTTC. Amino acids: CATSRDRDRVNYGYTF.

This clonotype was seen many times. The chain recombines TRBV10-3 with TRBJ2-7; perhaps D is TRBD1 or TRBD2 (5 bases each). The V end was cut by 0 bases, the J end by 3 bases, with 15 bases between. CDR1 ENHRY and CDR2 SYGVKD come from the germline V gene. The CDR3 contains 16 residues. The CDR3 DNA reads TGTGCCATCAGTGAGTCTGGGGGACGCTCACTCTACGAGCAGTACTTC. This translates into CAISESGGRSLYEQYF.

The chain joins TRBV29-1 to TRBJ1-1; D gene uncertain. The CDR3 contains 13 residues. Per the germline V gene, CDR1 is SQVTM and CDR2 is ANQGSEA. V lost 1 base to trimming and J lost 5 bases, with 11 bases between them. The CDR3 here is CSVEGGGRTEAFF. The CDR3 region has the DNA TGCAGCGTTGAAGGGGGTGGGCGGACTGAAGCTTTCTTT. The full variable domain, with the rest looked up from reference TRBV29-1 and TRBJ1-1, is SAVISQKPSRDICQRGTSLTIQCQVDSQVTMMFWYRQQPGQSLTLIATANQGSEATYESGFVIDKFPISRPNLTFSTLTVSNMSPEDSSIYLCSVEGGGRTEAFFGQGTRLTVV.

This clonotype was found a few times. The CDR3 nucleotides read TGTGCCAGCAGTTACCCGAGAGGACCCGCAGTAGCGGGATTCTACGAGCAGTACTTC. Its protein product is CASSYPRGPAVAGFYEQYF. The gene calls are TRBV2 and TRBJ2-7, with 8 nucleotides matching TRBD2. Trimming took 5 bases from V and 3 from J; bases not matched to a gene: 21. The CDR3 spans 19 residues. CDR1 SNHLY and CDR2 FYNNEI come from the germline V gene.

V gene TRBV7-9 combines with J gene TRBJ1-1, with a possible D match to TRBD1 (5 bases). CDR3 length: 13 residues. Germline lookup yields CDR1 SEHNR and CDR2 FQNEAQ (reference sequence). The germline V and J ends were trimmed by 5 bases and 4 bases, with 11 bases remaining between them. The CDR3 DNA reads TGTGCCAGCAGCATACAGGTGTCCACTGAAGCTTTCTTT. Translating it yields CASSIQVSTEAFF. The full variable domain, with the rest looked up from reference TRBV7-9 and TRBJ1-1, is DTGVSQNPRHKITKRGQNVTFRCDPISEHNRLYWYRQTLGQGPEFLTYFQNEAQLEKSRLLSDRFSAERPKGSFSTLEIQRTEQGDSAMYLCASSIQVSTEAFFGQGTRLTVV.